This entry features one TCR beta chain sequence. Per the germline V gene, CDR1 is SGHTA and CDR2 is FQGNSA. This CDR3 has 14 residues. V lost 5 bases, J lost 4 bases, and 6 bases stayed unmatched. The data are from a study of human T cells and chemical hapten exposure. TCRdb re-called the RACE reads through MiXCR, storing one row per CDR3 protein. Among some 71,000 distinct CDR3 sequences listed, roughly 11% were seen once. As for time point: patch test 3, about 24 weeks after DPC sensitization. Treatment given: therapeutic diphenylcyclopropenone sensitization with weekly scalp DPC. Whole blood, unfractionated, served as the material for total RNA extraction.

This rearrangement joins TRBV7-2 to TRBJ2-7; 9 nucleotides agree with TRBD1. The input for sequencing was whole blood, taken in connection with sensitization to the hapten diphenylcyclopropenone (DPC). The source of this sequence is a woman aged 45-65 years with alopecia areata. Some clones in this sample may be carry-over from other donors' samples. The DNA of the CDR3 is TGTGCCAGCAGCCAAGGGACAGGGCGTTACGAGCAGTACTTC. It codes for CASSQGTGRYEQYF.